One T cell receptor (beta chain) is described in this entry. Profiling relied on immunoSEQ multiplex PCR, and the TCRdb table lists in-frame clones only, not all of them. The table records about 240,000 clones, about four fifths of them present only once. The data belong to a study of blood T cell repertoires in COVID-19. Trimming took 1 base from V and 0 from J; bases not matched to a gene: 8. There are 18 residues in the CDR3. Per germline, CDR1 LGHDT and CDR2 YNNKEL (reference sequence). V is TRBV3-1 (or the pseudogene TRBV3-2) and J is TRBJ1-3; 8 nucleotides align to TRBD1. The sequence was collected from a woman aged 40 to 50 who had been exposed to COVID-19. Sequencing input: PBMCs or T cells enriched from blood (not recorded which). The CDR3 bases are TGTGCCAGCAGCCAAGGGACAGGGCGTTTATTCTCTGGAAACACCATATATTTT. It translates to CASSQGTGRLFSGNTIYF.